This entry describes one T cell receptor (beta chain). This sample is drawn from a study of PD-L1 blockade in urothelial cancer. Study details: Every 3 weeks, patients received intravenous atezolizumab 1,200 mg, beginning 2014. Median blood clonality was roughly 0.087, with around 83,000 unique TCRs.

The assay was immunoSEQ multiplex PCR, and TCRdb's table has in-frame clones only and misses some. The data show 100,000 to 150,000 clones, roughly 86% seen once. From germline, CDR1 is SGHVS and CDR2 FQNEAQ. V was shortened by 3 bases and J by 5 bases, with 10 bases between the two germline ends. CDR3 length: 13 residues. The time point denotes: peripheral blood 6 weeks after treatment start. The chain combines TRBV7-8 with TRBJ1-2, with D possibly TRBD1 on 5 matching bases. The sequence derives from a man between 45 and 60 years old with urothelial cancer. Material: PBMCs, obtained around atezolizumab (anti-PD-L1) treatment. CDR3 region: CASSLGHRYGYTF. DNA of the CDR3: TGTGCCAGCAGCTTGGGGCACCGGTATGGCTACACCTTC. Supplemented by reference TRBV7-8 and TRBJ1-2, the full variable domain reads GAGVSQSPRYKVAKRGQDVALRCDPISGHVSLFWYQQALGQGPEFLTYFQNEAQLDKSGLPSDRFFAERPEGSVSTLKIQRTQQEDSAVYLCASSLGHRYGYTFGSGTRLTVV.